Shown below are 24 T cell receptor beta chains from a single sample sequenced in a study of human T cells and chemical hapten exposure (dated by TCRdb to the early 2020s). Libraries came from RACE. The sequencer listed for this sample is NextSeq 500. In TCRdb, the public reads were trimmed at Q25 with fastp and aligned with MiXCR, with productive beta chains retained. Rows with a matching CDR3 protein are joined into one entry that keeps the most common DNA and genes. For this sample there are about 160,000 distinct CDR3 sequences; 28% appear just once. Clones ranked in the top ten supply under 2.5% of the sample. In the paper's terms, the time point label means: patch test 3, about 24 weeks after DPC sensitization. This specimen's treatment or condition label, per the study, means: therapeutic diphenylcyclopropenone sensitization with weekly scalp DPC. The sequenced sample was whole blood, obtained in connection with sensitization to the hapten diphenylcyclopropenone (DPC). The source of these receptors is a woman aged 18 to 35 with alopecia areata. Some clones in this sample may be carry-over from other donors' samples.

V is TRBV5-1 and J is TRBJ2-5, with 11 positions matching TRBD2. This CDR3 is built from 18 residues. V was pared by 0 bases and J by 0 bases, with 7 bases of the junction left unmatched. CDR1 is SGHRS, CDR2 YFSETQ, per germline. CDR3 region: CASSLGISGGANQETQYF. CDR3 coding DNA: TGCGCCAGCAGCTTGGGGATTAGCGGGGGGGCCAACCAAGAGACCCAGTACTTC.

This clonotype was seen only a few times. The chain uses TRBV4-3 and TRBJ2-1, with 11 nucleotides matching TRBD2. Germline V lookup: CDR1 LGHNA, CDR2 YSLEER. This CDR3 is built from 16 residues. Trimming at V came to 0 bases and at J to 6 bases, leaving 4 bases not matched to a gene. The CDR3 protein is CASSQELAGVVNEQFF. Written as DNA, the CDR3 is TGCGCCAGCAGCCAAGAACTAGCGGGGGTCGTCAATGAGCAGTTCTTC.

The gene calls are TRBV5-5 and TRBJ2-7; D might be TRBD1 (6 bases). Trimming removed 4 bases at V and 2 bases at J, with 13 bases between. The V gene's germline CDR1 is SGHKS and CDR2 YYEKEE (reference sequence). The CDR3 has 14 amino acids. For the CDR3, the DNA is TGTGCCAGCAGCCAAGTGGGACAAGCCTACGAGCAGTACTTC. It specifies CASSQVGQAYEQYF.

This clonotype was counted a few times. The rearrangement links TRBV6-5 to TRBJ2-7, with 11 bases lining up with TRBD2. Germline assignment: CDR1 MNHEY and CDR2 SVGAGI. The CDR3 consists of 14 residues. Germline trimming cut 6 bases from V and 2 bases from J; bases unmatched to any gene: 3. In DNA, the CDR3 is TGTGCCAGCAGGACTAGCGGGGAAACCTACGAGCAGTACTTC. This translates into CASRTSGETYEQYF.

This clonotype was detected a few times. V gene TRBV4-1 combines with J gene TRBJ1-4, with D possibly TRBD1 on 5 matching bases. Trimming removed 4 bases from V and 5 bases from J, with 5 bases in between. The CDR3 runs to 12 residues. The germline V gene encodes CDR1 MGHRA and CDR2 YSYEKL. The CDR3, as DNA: TGCGCCAGCAGCCGGACAAATGAAAAACTGTTTTTT. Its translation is CASSRTNEKLFF.

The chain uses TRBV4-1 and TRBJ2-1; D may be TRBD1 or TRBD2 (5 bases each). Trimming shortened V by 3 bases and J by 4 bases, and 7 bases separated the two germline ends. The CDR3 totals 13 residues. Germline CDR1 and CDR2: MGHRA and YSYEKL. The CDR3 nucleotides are TGCGCCAGCAGCCACGAGGGGTACAATGAGCAGTTCTTC. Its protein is CASSHEGYNEQFF.

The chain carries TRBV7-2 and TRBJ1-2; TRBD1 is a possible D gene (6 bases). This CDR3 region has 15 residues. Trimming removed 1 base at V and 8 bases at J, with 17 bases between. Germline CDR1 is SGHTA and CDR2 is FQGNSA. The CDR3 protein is CASSLVNREESGYTF. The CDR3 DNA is TGTGCCAGCAGCTTAGTCAACAGGGAGGAAAGCGGCTACACCTTC.

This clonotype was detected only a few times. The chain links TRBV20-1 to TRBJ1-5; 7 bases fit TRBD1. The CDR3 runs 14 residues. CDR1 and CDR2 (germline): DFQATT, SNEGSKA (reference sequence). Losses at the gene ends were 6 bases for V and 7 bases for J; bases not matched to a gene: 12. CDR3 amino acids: CSASTGVGLQPQHF. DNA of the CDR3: TGCAGTGCGTCAACAGGGGTCGGATTGCAGCCCCAGCATTTT.

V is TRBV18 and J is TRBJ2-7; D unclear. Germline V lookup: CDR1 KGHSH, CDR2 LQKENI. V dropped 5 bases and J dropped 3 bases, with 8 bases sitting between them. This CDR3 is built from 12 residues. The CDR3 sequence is CASSDQNYEQYF. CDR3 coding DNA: TGTGCCAGCTCAGATCAGAACTACGAGCAGTACTTC.

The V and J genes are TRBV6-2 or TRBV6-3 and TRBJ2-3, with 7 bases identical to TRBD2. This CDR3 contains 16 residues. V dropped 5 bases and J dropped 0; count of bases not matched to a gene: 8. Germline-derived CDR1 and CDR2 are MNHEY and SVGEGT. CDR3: CASSPGTTTSTDTQYF. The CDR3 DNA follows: TGTGCCAGCAGTCCCGGGACTACTACTAGCACAGATACGCAGTATTTT.

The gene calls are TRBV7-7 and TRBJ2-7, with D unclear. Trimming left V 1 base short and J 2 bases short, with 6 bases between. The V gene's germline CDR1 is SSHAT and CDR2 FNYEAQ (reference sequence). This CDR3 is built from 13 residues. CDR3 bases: TGTGCCAGCAGCTTAGGAGAAACCTACGAGCAGTACTTC. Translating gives CASSLGETYEQYF.

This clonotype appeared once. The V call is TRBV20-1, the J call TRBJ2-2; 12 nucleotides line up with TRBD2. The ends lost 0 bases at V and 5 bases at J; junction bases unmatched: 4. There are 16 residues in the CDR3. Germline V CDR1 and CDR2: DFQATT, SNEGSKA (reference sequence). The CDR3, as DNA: TGCAGTGCTAGAGATTGGCTAGCGGGAGGGACCGGGGAGCTGTTTTTT. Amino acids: CSARDWLAGGTGELFF.

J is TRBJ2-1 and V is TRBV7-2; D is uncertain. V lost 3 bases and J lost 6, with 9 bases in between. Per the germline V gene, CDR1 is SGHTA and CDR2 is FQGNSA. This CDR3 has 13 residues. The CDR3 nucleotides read TGTGCCAGCAGCTTTGGTAGAGGCAATGAGCAGTTCTTC. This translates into CASSFGRGNEQFF.

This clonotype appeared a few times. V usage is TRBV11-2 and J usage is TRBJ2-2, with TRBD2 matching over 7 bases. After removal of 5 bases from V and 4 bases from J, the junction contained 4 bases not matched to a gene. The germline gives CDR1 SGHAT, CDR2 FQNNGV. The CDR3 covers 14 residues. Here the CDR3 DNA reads TGTGCCAGCAGCCTACTAGCGCGCACCGGGGAGCTGTTTTTT. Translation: CASSLLARTGELFF.

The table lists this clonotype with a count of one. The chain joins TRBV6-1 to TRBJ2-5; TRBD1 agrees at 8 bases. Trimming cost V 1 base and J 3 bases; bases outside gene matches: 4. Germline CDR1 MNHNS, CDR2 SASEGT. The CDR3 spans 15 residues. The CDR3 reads CASSEGGQGKETQYF. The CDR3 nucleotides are TGTGCCAGCAGTGAAGGAGGACAGGGTAAAGAGACCCAGTACTTC.

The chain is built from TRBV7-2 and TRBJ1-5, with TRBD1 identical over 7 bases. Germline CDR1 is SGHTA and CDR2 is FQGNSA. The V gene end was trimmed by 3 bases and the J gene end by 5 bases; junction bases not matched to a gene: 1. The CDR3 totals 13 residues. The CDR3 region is CASSFDRDQPQHF. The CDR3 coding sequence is TGTGCCAGCAGCTTCGACAGGGATCAGCCCCAGCATTTT.

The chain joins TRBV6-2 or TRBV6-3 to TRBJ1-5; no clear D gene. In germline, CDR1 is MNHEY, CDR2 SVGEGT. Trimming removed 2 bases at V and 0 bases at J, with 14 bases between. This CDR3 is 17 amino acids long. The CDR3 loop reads CASSYPTLRASNQPQHF. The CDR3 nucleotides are TGTGCCAGCAGTTACCCGACCCTAAGGGCTAGCAATCAGCCCCAGCATTTT.

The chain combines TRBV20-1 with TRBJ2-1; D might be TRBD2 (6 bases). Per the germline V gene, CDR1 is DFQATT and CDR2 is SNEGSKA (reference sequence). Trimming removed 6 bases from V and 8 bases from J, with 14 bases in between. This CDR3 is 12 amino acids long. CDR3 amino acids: CSATPGGDEQFF. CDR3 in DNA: TGCAGTGCAACGCCCGGGGGAGATGAGCAGTTCTTC.

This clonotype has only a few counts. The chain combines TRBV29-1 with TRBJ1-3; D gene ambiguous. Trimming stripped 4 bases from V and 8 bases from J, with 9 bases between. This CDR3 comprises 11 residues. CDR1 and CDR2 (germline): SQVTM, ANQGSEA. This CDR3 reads CSVGERDTIYF. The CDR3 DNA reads TGCAGCGTTGGGGAGCGGGACACCATATATTTT.

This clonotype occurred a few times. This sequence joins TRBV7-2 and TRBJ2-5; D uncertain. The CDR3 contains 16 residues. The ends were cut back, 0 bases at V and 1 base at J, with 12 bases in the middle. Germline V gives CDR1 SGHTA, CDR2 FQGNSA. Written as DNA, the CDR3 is TGTGCCAGCAGCTTAGCGCAGGTTACTATCCAAGAGACCCAGTACTTC. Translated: CASSLAQVTIQETQYF.

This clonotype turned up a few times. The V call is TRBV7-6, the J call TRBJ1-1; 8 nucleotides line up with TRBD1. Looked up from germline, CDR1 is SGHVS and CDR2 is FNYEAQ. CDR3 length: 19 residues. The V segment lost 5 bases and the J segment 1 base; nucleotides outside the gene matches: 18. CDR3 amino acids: CASSPFRQGNKRGNTEAFF. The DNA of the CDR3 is TGTGCCAGCAGCCCCTTTCGACAGGGGAACAAACGGGGGAACACTGAAGCTTTCTTT.

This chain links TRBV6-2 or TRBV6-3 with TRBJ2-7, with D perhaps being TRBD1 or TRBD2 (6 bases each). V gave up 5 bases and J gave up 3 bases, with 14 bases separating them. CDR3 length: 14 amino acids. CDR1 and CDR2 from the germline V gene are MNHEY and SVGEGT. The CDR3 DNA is TGTGCCAGCAGTGATTCCGGGGGCCTCTACGAGCAGTACTTC. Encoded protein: CASSDSGGLYEQYF.

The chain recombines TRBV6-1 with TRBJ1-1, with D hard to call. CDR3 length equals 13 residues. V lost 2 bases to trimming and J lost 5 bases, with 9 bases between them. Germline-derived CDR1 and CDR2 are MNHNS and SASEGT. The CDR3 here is CASSETYGTEAFF. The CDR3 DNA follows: TGTGCCAGCAGTGAAACGTACGGGACTGAAGCTTTCTTT.

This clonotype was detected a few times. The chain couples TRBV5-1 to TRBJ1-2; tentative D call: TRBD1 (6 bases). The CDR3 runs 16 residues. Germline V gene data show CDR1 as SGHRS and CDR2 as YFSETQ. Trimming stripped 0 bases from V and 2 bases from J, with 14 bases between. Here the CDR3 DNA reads TGCGCCAGCAGCTTGGAACTTGGGGGCGCAAACTATGGCTACACCTTC. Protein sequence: CASSLELGGANYGYTF.